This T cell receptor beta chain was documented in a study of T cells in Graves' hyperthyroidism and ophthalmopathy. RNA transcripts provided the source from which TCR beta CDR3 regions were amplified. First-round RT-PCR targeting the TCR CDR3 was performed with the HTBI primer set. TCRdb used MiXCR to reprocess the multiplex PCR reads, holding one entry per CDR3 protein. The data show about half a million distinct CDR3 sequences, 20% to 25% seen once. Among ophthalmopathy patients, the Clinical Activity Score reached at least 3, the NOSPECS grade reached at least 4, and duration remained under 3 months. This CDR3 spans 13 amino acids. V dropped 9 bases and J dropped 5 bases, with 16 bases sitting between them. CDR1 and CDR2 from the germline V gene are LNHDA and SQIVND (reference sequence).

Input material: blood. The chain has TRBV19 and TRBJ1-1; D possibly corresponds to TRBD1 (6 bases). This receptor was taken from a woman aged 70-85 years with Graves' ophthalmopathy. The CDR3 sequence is CASRLQGMTEAFF. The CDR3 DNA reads TGTGCCAGCAGACTACAGGGAATGACTGAAGCTTTCTTT.